Shown below are 27 T cell receptor beta chains from a single sample sequenced in a study of cytomegalovirus exposure and HLA in healthy donors. Primers: 60 Vbeta forward and 13 Jbeta reverse. Sequenced by immunoSEQ multiplex PCR; TCRdb stores in-frame clones only, minus some. The repertoire holds about 200,000 clones, with roughly 79% as singletons. The sequencing input was PBMCs. Every receptor here comes from a man aged 18-30 years in good health and CMV-seronegative.

The rearrangement joins TRBV6-6 to TRBJ2-1, with a tentative D call TRBD2 (6 bases). The CDR3 covers 16 residues. Germline lookup yields CDR1 MNHNY and CDR2 SVGAGI (reference sequence). Trimming left V 5 bases short and J 8 bases short, with 22 bases between. In DNA form, the CDR3 reads TGTGCCAGCAGTAATTTAGCGGAGACGGGGCTTGATGAGCAGTTCTTC. Its translation is CASSNLAETGLDEQFF.

This clone has a single count. The chain recombines TRBV5-1 with TRBJ1-5; 7 bases are a match to TRBD1. V gave up 0 bases and J gave up 1 base; unmatched junction bases: 4. This CDR3 region has 16 residues. Germline CDR1 and CDR2: SGHRS and YFSETQ. The CDR3 DNA reads as TGCGCCAGCAGCTTGGATGGCAGGGGGAGCAATCAGCCCCAGCATTTT. This codes for CASSLDGRGSNQPQHF.

V usage is TRBV6-1 and J usage is TRBJ1-1; perhaps TRBD1 as D (5 bases). Trimming removed 7 bases from V and 5 bases from J, with 17 bases in between. The germline V gene has CDR1 MNHNS and CDR2 SASEGT. The CDR3 totals 14 residues. The CDR3 nucleotides are TGTGCCAGCATGGTAGGGGATGGGACTACTGAAGCTTTCTTT. It is translated as CASMVGDGTTEAFF.

This chain connects TRBV19 to TRBJ2-1; TRBD2 matches at 7 bases. The CDR3 is 17 amino acids. Trimming took 2 bases from V and 5 from J; bases not matched to a gene: 12. Germline assignment: CDR1 LNHDA and CDR2 SQIVND (reference sequence). The CDR3 DNA sequence: TGTGCCAGTAGTATACGGCCTAGCGGATACCTGGACAATGAGCAGTTCTTC. It translates to CASSIRPSGYLDNEQFF.

The chain combines TRBV30 with TRBJ2-5; TRBD2 aligns across 12 bases. Matching the DNA end better, TRBJ2-7 makes the J call doubtful. Germline CDR1 GTSNPN, CDR2 SVGIG (reference sequence). The CDR3 runs to 18 residues. CDR3 sequence: CAWSVLVTSGRVSYEQYF. The CDR3, as DNA: TGTGCCTGGAGTGTACTTGTGACTAGCGGGAGAGTTTCCTACGAGCAGTACTTC.

The chain links TRBV19 to TRBJ2-3; 11 positions match TRBD1. The germline V gene encodes CDR1 LNHDA and CDR2 SQIVND (reference sequence). V dropped 4 bases and J dropped 4; count of bases not matched to a gene: 4. The CDR3 is made up of 15 amino acids. In nucleotides, the CDR3 is TGTGCCAGTAGTACCGGGACAGGGGGACCAGATACGCAGTATTTT. It encodes CASSTGTGGPDTQYF. The variable domain in full, completed from reference TRBV19 and TRBJ2-3, reads DGGITQSPKYLFRKEGQNVTLSCEQNLNHDAMYWYRQDPGQGLRLIYYSQIVNDFQKGDIAEGYSVSREKKESFPLTVTSAQKNPTAFYLCASSTGTGGPDTQYFGPGTRLTVL.

This clone was picked up a small number of times. This sequence joins TRBV4-2 and TRBJ1-1; no clear D gene. The CDR3 has 13 residues. Germline CDR1 and CDR2: LGHNA and YNFKEQ. V lost 4 bases and J lost 4, with 10 bases in between. CDR3 coding DNA: TGTGCCAGCAGCCCAAGAGTCGCCACTGAAGCTTTCTTT. This gives the protein CASSPRVATEAFF.

The J gene is TRBJ2-1, the V gene TRBV10-3; D unresolved. The CDR3 is made up of 16 amino acids. Trimming left V 0 bases short and J 0 bases short, with 9 bases between. Germline V gene lookup returns CDR1 ENHRY and CDR2 SYGVKD. The CDR3 loop is CAISESALSSYNEQFF. CDR3 coding DNA: TGTGCCATCAGTGAGTCTGCGCTAAGCTCCTACAATGAGCAGTTCTTC.

This clone was found a few times. This chain connects TRBV19 to TRBJ2-3, with D perhaps matching TRBD1 (5 bases). Germline lookup yields CDR1 LNHDA and CDR2 SQIVND (reference sequence). Trimming pared 3 bases from V and 2 bases from J, leaving 12 bases between. The CDR3 is 15 amino acids. Here the CDR3 reads CASSMVGASTDTQYF. The DNA of the CDR3 is TGTGCCAGTAGTATGGTTGGGGCCTCCACAGATACGCAGTATTTT.

This clone occurred once. The rearrangement joins TRBV5-1 to TRBJ2-1, with 11 nucleotides matching TRBD2. Germline CDR1 SGHRS, CDR2 YFSETQ. The V segment lost 7 bases and the J segment 3 bases; nucleotides outside the gene matches: 6. The CDR3 totals 15 residues. The CDR3 here is CASSDGTSGYNEQFF. In nucleotides, the CDR3 is TGCGCCAGCTCCGATGGGACTAGCGGCTACAATGAGCAGTTCTTC.

In regard to this clone: The same CDR3 arises from other DNA sequences in this sample as well. This rearrangement joins TRBV18 to TRBJ2-3; 9 nucleotides agree with TRBD2. Germline CDR1 reads KGHSH; CDR2 reads LQKENI. The CDR3 totals 15 residues. Unmatched junction bases numbered 5, after V lost 6 bases and J lost 1 base. The CDR3: CASSPGLAGTDTQYF. In nucleotides, the CDR3 is TGTGCCAGCTCTCCGGGACTAGCCGGCACAGATACGCAGTATTTT.

This clone was detected a few times. The chain has TRBV7-2 and TRBJ1-4; 8 bases are shared with TRBD1. CDR1 is SGHTA, CDR2 FQGNSA, per germline. This CDR3 has 14 residues. J gave up 8 bases and V 5 bases, and 7 bases lay outside the gene matches. The CDR3: CASSRDRTDEKLFF. CDR3 sequence (DNA): TGTGCCAGCAGCCGGGACAGGACAGACGAAAAACTGTTTTTT.

The rearrangement joins TRBV5-1 to TRBJ2-5; maybe TRBD1 (6 bases). Trimming stripped 4 bases from V and 5 bases from J, with 15 bases between. The CDR3 is made up of 14 amino acids. CDR1 SGHRS and CDR2 YFSETQ come from the germline V gene. CDR3 in DNA: TGCGCCAGCAGCCCCTACAGGGCAGGGGAGACCCAGTACTTC. Its translation: CASSPYRAGETQYF.

Details on this clone: Other DNA sequences within the sample encode an identical CDR3. The chain uses TRBV19 and TRBJ2-5; D is uncertain. The CDR3 is 12 amino acids. Trimming stripped 4 bases from V and 0 bases from J, with 3 bases between. The germline CDR1 and CDR2 sequences are LNHDA and SQIVND (reference sequence). As DNA, the CDR3 is TGTGCCAGTAGTAGAGACCAAGAGACCCAGTACTTC. This translates into CASSRDQETQYF.

V gene TRBV11-2 combines with J gene TRBJ2-3; 7 bases align to TRBD2. The CDR3 contains 17 residues. Germline lookup yields CDR1 SGHAT and CDR2 FQNNGV. Trimming cost V 7 bases and J 1 base; bases outside gene matches: 14. The CDR3 DNA sequence: TGTGCCAGCACCCTTCAGAGCCGAGCGGGACGCACAGATACGCAGTATTTT. Its translation is CASTLQSRAGRTDTQYF.

The genes are TRBV7-9 and TRBJ2-7, with TRBD2 matching 13 bases. Trimming cost V 5 bases and J 4 bases; bases outside gene matches: 8. Germline-derived CDR1 and CDR2 are SEHNR and FQNEAQ (reference sequence). CDR3 length equals 16 residues. The DNA of the CDR3 is TGTGCCAGCAGCCAAGGAGGACTAGCGGGGGCTTACGAGCAGTACTTC. Translated, it gives CASSQGGLAGAYEQYF.

This chain connects TRBV5-1 to TRBJ2-3; tentative D call: TRBD2 (6 bases). Trimming took 0 bases from V and 1 from J, leaving 9 bases between them. Germline loops: CDR1 SGHRS, CDR2 YFSETQ. CDR3 length: 15 amino acids. The CDR3 sequence: CASSLGLGGTDTQYF. The CDR3 DNA reads as TGCGCCAGCAGCTTGGGACTAGGGGGCACAGATACGCAGTATTTT.

V gene TRBV30 combines with J gene TRBJ1-1; 8 nucleotides line up with TRBD1. The junction had 12 bases not matched to a gene; V was cut back by 8 bases and J by 4 bases. This CDR3 spans 14 amino acids. Germline CDR1 is GTSNPN and CDR2 is SVGIG (reference sequence). In DNA form, the CDR3 reads TGTGCCGGGAAGGAGACAGGGGCGGCCACTGAAGCTTTCTTT. Its translation is CAGKETGAATEAFF. The whole variable domain, filled in from reference TRBV30 and TRBJ1-1, reads SQTIHQWPATLVQPVGSPLSLECTVEGTSNPNLYWYRQAAGRGLQLLFYSVGIGQISSEVPQNLSASRPQDRQFILSSKKLLLSDSGFYLCAGKETGAATEAFFGQGTRLTVV.

J is TRBJ2-7 and V is TRBV5-1, with D perhaps matching TRBD2 (5 bases). V gave up 0 bases and J gave up 5 bases, with 12 bases separating them. The CDR3 is 14 residues long. CDR1 SGHRS and CDR2 YFSETQ come from the germline V gene. DNA of the CDR3: TGCGCCAGCAGCTTGGCCGGCGGGTTTGACGAGCAGTACTTC. This codes for CASSLAGGFDEQYF.

The chain links TRBV7-2 to TRBJ1-2; D remains ambiguous. The V and J ends lost 5 bases and 8 bases respectively, with 15 bases between them. The CDR3 is 13 amino acids. CDR1 is SGHTA and CDR2 is FQGNSA in the germline V gene. The CDR3 reads CASSSDGVGGYTF. For the CDR3, the DNA is TGTGCCAGCAGCAGCGACGGGGTTGGCGGCTACACCTTC.

The chain has TRBV6-1 and TRBJ2-1, with D tentatively TRBD2 (7 bases). V gave up 4 bases and J gave up 7 bases, with 17 bases separating them. Germline V lookup: CDR1 MNHNS, CDR2 SASEGT. This CDR3 comprises 15 residues. CDR3 nucleotide sequence: TGTGCCAGCAGTGGGGCGGGGGTAGGGGGGAATGAGCAGTTCTTC. This gives the protein CASSGAGVGGNEQFF.

The chain recombines TRBV19 with TRBJ2-7, with D possibly matching TRBD1 (5 bases). V gave up 5 bases and J gave up 0 bases, with 11 bases separating them. Germline values: CDR1 LNHDA, CDR2 SQIVND (reference sequence). The CDR3 is 14 amino acids. This chain's CDR3 is CASSVQGSSYEQYF. As DNA, the CDR3 is TGTGCCAGTAGTGTTCAGGGAAGCTCCTACGAGCAGTACTTC.

This chain joins TRBV7-9 and TRBJ1-1, with 7 bases aligning to TRBD1. After removal of 3 bases from V and 7 bases from J, the junction contained 5 bases not matched to a gene. The CDR3 totals 13 residues. Germline V gives CDR1 SEHNR, CDR2 FQNEAQ (reference sequence). The DNA for the CDR3 is TGTGCCAGCAGCTTGGGGGGACAGCTTGAAGCTTTCTTT. Encoded protein: CASSLGGQLEAFF.

This chain uses TRBV18 with TRBJ2-1; 7 nucleotides align to TRBD1. CDR1 and CDR2 from the germline V gene are KGHSH and LQKENI. This CDR3 is built from 15 residues. J lost 9 bases, V lost 3 bases, and 11 bases had no gene match. CDR3 in DNA: TGTGCCAGCTCACCGACCGGACAGGAAGGTGGTGAGCAGTTCTTC. Translated: CASSPTGQEGGEQFF.

The chain carries TRBV11-2 and TRBJ2-1; D might be TRBD1 (6 bases). Trimming cost V 5 bases and J 3 bases, with 14 bases left between them. The CDR3 loop spans 15 amino acids. Germline V gene lookup returns CDR1 SGHAT and CDR2 FQNNGV. The CDR3: CASSPGTPFYNEQFF. CDR3 DNA: TGTGCCAGCAGCCCCGGGACACCGTTCTACAATGAGCAGTTCTTC.

The chain links TRBV9 to TRBJ1-1; no clear D. There are 14 residues in the CDR3. CDR1 is SGDLS and CDR2 is YYNGEE in the germline V gene. V lost 4 bases and J lost 1, with 11 bases in between. The CDR3, as DNA: TGTGCCAGCAGCCCAGTTCTAGGGAACACTGAAGCTTTCTTT. Protein product: CASSPVLGNTEAFF.

This chain joins TRBV5-4 and TRBJ1-3; D gene uncertain. V gave up 7 bases and J gave up 4 bases, with 12 bases separating them. The CDR3 sequence is 13 residues long. Germline V lookup: CDR1 SGHNT, CDR2 YYREEE (reference sequence). This CDR3 reads CASSPGSGNTIYF. CDR3 nucleotides: TGTGCCAGCTCCCCCGGGTCGGGAAACACCATATATTTT.